These 26 T cell receptor beta chains originate from one sample sequenced in a study of CD8 T cells in ankylosing spondylitis. TCRdb reprocessed the 5' RACE reads with MiXCR, giving one entry per CDR3 protein. The repertoire consists of more than 150,000 distinct CDR3 sequences, with 9.5% to 13% occurring once and the leading ten covering around 29%. The sample consisted of blood, either unsorted or a sorted T cell fraction (not recorded which). The source is a male donor with ankylosing spondylitis or in good health (not recorded which).

There are many counts of this clonotype. This chain joins TRBV4-1 and TRBJ1-1, with no clear D. V was cut by 5 bases and J by 4 bases, with 14 bases left in between. Germline loops: CDR1 MGHRA, CDR2 YSYEKL. The CDR3 contains 14 residues. For the CDR3, the DNA is TGCGCCAGCAGCACCCCGGTAGGTCGCACTGAAGCTTTCTTT. Residues: CASSTPVGRTEAFF.

This clonotype was seen repeatedly, ten times or more. The rearrangement uses TRBV5-6 and TRBJ1-1; tentative D call: TRBD1 (6 bases). Germline-derived CDR1 and CDR2 are SGHDT and YYEEEE. Trimming took 4 bases from V and 6 from J, leaving 16 bases between them. The CDR3 runs to 14 residues. CDR3 sequence: CASSAGPGVAEAFF. The CDR3 nucleotides are TGTGCCAGCAGCGCAGGCCCAGGGGTAGCTGAAGCTTTCTTT.

The rearrangement links TRBV6-1 to TRBJ2-7, with D possibly TRBD2 on 6 matching bases. Germline V gene data show CDR1 as MNHNS and CDR2 as SASEGT. There are 15 residues in the CDR3. Trimming left V 5 bases short and J 2 bases short, with 16 bases between. This chain's CDR3 is CASSLWGDLPYEQYF. The CDR3 DNA sequence: TGTGCCAGCAGTCTCTGGGGGGACCTGCCCTACGAGCAGTACTTC.

This sequence joins TRBV5-1 and TRBJ2-3, with a weak D call TRBD2 (6 bases). CDR1 and CDR2 from the germline V gene are SGHRS and YFSETQ. The CDR3 consists of 16 residues. V was pared by 7 bases and J by 4 bases, with 22 bases between. CDR3 DNA sequence: TGCGCCAGCGCGCGGTTGGCCCGACTAGGTGCAGATACGCAGTATTTT. Encoded protein: CASARLARLGADTQYF.

Many counts were recorded for this clonotype. The V gene is TRBV5-1, the J gene TRBJ1-6, with a tentative D call TRBD1 (6 bases). The CDR3 runs 14 residues. Germline-derived CDR1 and CDR2 are SGHRS and YFSETQ. The germline V and J ends were trimmed by 1 base and 7 bases, with 9 bases remaining between them. CDR3 protein: CASSLQDRNSPLHF. CDR3 DNA sequence: TGCGCCAGCAGCTTGCAGGACAGAAATTCACCCCTCCACTTT.

This clonotype was seen repeatedly, ten times or more. The chain uses TRBV5-6 and TRBJ2-7; D is undetermined. Germline V gene sequence: CDR1 SGHDT, CDR2 YYEEEE. This CDR3 comprises 11 residues. Trimming pared 3 bases from V and 3 bases from J, leaving 4 bases between. The CDR3 protein is CASSYRYEQYF. The DNA of the CDR3 is TGTGCCAGCAGCTATCGCTACGAGCAGTACTTC.

This clonotype has at least ten counts. The gene calls are TRBV29-1 and TRBJ2-4; TRBD2 might be the D (6 bases). Per the germline V gene, CDR1 is SQVTM and CDR2 is ANQGSEA. This CDR3 comprises 16 residues. With 7 bases removed from V and 0 bases from J, the gap between germline ends came to 19 bases. The CDR3 DNA is TGCAGCGCCCGCCTTGGGGGAGGAGGAGCCAAAAACATTCAGTACTTC. Translating gives CSARLGGGGAKNIQYF.

This clonotype showed up many times. The chain is built from TRBV5-1 and TRBJ2-1; a possible D gene is TRBD1 (6 bases). Germline values: CDR1 SGHRS, CDR2 YFSETQ. The CDR3 is made up of 14 amino acids. V dropped 4 bases and J dropped 2 bases, with 10 bases sitting between them. The CDR3: CASSIGGTYNEQFF. The CDR3 coding sequence is TGCGCCAGCAGCATAGGGGGAACCTACAATGAGCAGTTCTTC.

This clonotype has a count of ten or more. The chain uses TRBV6-1 and TRBJ1-2; no definite D call. The CDR3 runs 13 residues. CDR1 MNHNS and CDR2 SASEGT come from the germline V gene. Trimming took 7 bases from V and 3 from J, leaving 12 bases between them. The CDR3: CASMAGNDYGYTF. The CDR3 nucleotides read TGTGCCAGCATGGCCGGGAATGACTATGGCTACACCTTC.

This clonotype has only a few counts. V gene TRBV7-9 combines with J gene TRBJ1-4; TRBD1 agrees at 7 bases. V lost 5 bases to trimming and J lost 8 bases; unmatched junction nucleotides: 8. The CDR3 has 14 residues. Germline lookup yields CDR1 SEHNR and CDR2 FQNEAQ (reference sequence). CDR3 region: CASSDRVEEEKLFF. DNA of the CDR3: TGTGCCAGCAGCGACAGGGTGGAGGAGGAAAAACTGTTTTTT.

This clonotype was detected only a few times. The chain links TRBV4-3 to TRBJ2-3; D perhaps matches TRBD2 (6 bases). Deletions cut 1 base from V and 4 bases from J, with 9 bases between. The length of the CDR3 is 14 residues. The germline V gene encodes CDR1 LGHNA and CDR2 YSLEER. CDR3 in amino acids: CASSQGTGADTQYF. The CDR3 region has the DNA TGCGCCAGCAGCCAAGGGACGGGGGCAGATACGCAGTATTTT.

This clonotype was seen at least ten times. The chain employs TRBV6-4 and TRBJ2-3; 13 bases align to TRBD2. The CDR3 is 15 residues long. The ends lost 3 bases at V and 4 bases at J; junction bases unmatched: 1. Germline CDR1 MRHNA, CDR2 SNTAGT. The CDR3 DNA sequence: TGTGCCAGCAGTGAACTAGCGGGAGGGTCAGATACGCAGTATTTT. Translating it yields CASSELAGGSDTQYF.

This clonotype was detected ten times or more. The V call is TRBV5-5, the J call TRBJ1-1; no definite D call. The germline V and J ends were trimmed by 7 bases and 0 bases, with 7 bases remaining between them. The CDR3 is 12 amino acids. Germline V gene data show CDR1 as SGHKS and CDR2 as YYEKEE (reference sequence). The CDR3 nucleotides read TGTGCCAGCGGCAGAATGAACACTGAAGCTTTCTTT. Translated: CASGRMNTEAFF.

This clonotype was seen repeatedly, ten times or more. The V and J genes are TRBV24-1 and TRBJ1-2; TRBD1 agrees at 10 bases. J gave up 10 bases and V 3 bases, and 13 bases lay outside the gene matches. This CDR3 contains 16 residues. Per germline, CDR1 KGHDR and CDR2 SFDVKD. CDR3 amino acids: CATSDTMSRDRGDYTF. The CDR3 DNA follows: TGTGCCACCAGTGATACGATGTCCCGGGACAGGGGAGACTACACCTTC.

This clonotype turned up a few times. The V call is TRBV20-1, the J call TRBJ1-2; 8 bases align to TRBD1. The CDR3 sequence is 15 residues long. Trimming cost V 3 bases and J 4 bases; bases outside gene matches: 10. Germline CDR1 is DFQATT and CDR2 is SNEGSKA (reference sequence). DNA of the CDR3: TGCAGTGCTAGGGTACAGGGGGAGCCTTTCTATGGCTACACCTTC. This codes for CSARVQGEPFYGYTF.

This clonotype was observed a handful of times. The chain is built from TRBV5-6 and TRBJ2-1, with TRBD2 as a possible D gene (5 bases). Trimming took 2 bases from V and 0 from J, leaving 9 bases between them. Per germline, CDR1 SGHDT and CDR2 YYEEEE. There are 15 residues in the CDR3. Here the CDR3 DNA reads TGTGCCAGCAGCTTAACGGGAAACTCCTACAATGAGCAGTTCTTC. This sequence encodes CASSLTGNSYNEQFF.

The chain is built from TRBV7-2 and TRBJ2-5; D possibly corresponds to TRBD2 (7 bases). V was trimmed by 10 bases and J by 4 bases, leaving 19 bases between them. The CDR3 has 14 residues. The germline gives CDR1 SGHTA, CDR2 FQGNSA. CDR3 nucleotide sequence: TGTGCCACCAAGCGTGGGGGGGCTTCAGAGACCCAGTACTTC. This gives the protein CATKRGGASETQYF.

This clonotype was seen a handful of times. The V call is TRBV7-9, the J call TRBJ2-1, with no clear D. This CDR3 has 16 residues. Trimming took 5 bases from V and 4 from J, leaving 18 bases between them. In germline, CDR1 is SEHNR, CDR2 FQNEAQ (reference sequence). The CDR3 DNA reads as TGTGCCAGCAGCCCGGACCCCGAGGAACCTTACAATGAGCAGTTCTTC. This sequence encodes CASSPDPEEPYNEQFF.

This chain uses TRBV15 with TRBJ2-7, with 8 nucleotides matching TRBD1. The germline CDR1 and CDR2 sequences are LNHNV and YYDKDF (reference sequence). The CDR3 consists of 13 residues. J gave up 7 bases and V 8 bases, and 10 bases lay outside the gene matches. The CDR3 is CATGTRGPKEQYF. CDR3 nucleotides: TGTGCCACCGGGACCAGGGGGCCGAAGGAGCAGTACTTC.

This clonotype occurred many times. V is TRBV4-1 and J is TRBJ2-2; 9 bases map to TRBD1. Germline assignment: CDR1 MGHRA and CDR2 YSYEKL. V shed 3 bases, J shed 7 bases, and the junction held 6 bases outside the gene matches. The CDR3 spans 15 residues. The CDR3 spells CASSQSGTGNGELFF. The CDR3 coding sequence is TGCGCCAGCAGCCAGTCCGGGACAGGGAACGGGGAGCTGTTTTTT.

In this sample, this clonotype turned up many times. The chain joins TRBV20-1 to TRBJ2-5; weak D call: TRBD1 (5 bases). CDR1 and CDR2 (germline): DFQATT, SNEGSKA (reference sequence). This CDR3 has 13 residues. Trimming took 0 bases from V and 5 from J, leaving 10 bases between them. The DNA of the CDR3 is TGCAGTGCTAGAGATTTGGGGCCGGAGACCCAGTACTTC. Its translation: CSARDLGPETQYF.

This clonotype was seen at least ten times. The V gene is TRBV5-1, the J gene TRBJ2-5; no firm D call. There are 14 residues in the CDR3. The V gene's germline CDR1 is SGHRS and CDR2 YFSETQ. Trimming took off 0 bases at V and 2 bases at J, with 8 bases between the two ends. The CDR3 nucleotides are TGCGCCAGCAGCTTGGATGGGGTACAAGAGACCCAGTACTTC. Its translation: CASSLDGVQETQYF. The full variable domain, in which reference TRBV5-1 and TRBJ2-5 provide the parts outside the CDR3, is KAGVTQTPRYLIKTRGQQVTLSCSPISGHRSVSWYQQTPGQGLQFLFEYFSETQRNKGNFPGRFSGRQFSNSRSEMNVSTLELGDSALYLCASSLDGVQETQYFGPGTRLLVL.

This clonotype appeared a few times. The chain links TRBV7-2 to TRBJ1-1; TRBD1 aligns across 7 bases. CDR3 length equals 15 residues. Germline trimming cut 2 bases from V and 0 bases from J; bases unmatched to any gene: 3. Germline V gene data show CDR1 as SGHTA and CDR2 as FQGNSA. CDR3 protein: CASSLKRGLNTEAFF. DNA for the CDR3: TGTGCCAGCAGCTTAAAAAGGGGGCTGAACACTGAAGCTTTCTTT.

The table lists this clonotype with many counts. The chain recombines TRBV9 with TRBJ2-7; 7 bases line up with TRBD1. The CDR3 extends over 14 amino acids. V dropped 0 bases and J dropped 4; count of bases not matched to a gene: 4. Germline CDR1 and CDR2: SGDLS and YYNGEE. This CDR3 reads CASSVGGTDYEQYF. The CDR3 coding sequence is TGTGCCAGCAGCGTAGGTGGGACAGATTACGAGCAGTACTTC.

This clonotype has ten or more counts. The CDR3 region has the DNA TGCGCCAGCAGCTGGGACAGTGGGGGATCTATTGGCTACACCTTC. Amino acids: CASSWDSGGSIGYTF. This chain connects TRBV5-1 to TRBJ1-2, with TRBD1 matching over 7 bases. The CDR3 extends over 15 amino acids. Germline lookup yields CDR1 SGHRS and CDR2 YFSETQ. J lost 7 bases, V lost 3 bases, and 12 bases had no gene match.

The genes are TRBV20-1 and TRBJ1-2, with D perhaps matching TRBD1 (5 bases). Germline V lookup: CDR1 DFQATT, CDR2 SNEGSKA (reference sequence). Trimming stripped 4 bases from V and 9 bases from J, with 21 bases between. CDR3 size: 14 residues. CDR3 in amino acids: CSANEDTGRGSYTF. The CDR3 DNA reads as TGCAGTGCTAATGAGGACACCGGACGCGGGAGCTACACCTTC.